The 21 T cell receptor beta chains in this list originate from one sample, sequenced in a study of cytomegalovirus exposure and HLA in healthy donors. The data were produced by immunoSEQ multiplex PCR, yet TCRdb's version contains in-frame clones alone and is incomplete. The repertoire includes roughly 120,000 clones, roughly nine tenths of them detected once, and approximately 3.5% sits in the top ten. Source material: PBMCs. All receptors derive from a man under 40 in good health and CMV-seronegative.

This chain joins TRBV29-1 and TRBJ2-3; TRBD2 might be the D (5 bases). Trimming took 4 bases from V and 0 from J, leaving 11 bases between them. The CDR3 is 14 residues long. Germline V gives CDR1 SQVTM, CDR2 ANQGSEA. The CDR3 loop is CSVVGLHSTDTQYF. As DNA, the CDR3 is TGCAGCGTTGTAGGACTCCATAGCACAGATACGCAGTATTTT.

The genes are TRBV7-2 and TRBJ2-7, with TRBD1 identical over 7 bases. Per germline, CDR1 SGHTA and CDR2 FQGNSA. Trimming removed 5 bases from V and 1 base from J; junction bases left unmatched: 5. The CDR3 contains 14 residues. The CDR3 loop is CASSPRTGSYEQYF. In nucleotides, the CDR3 is TGTGCCAGCAGCCCGCGGACAGGTTCCTACGAGCAGTACTTC.

Regarding this clone: At one end, the junction sequence differs from germline, possibly due to a read error. The chain links TRBV27 to TRBJ2-5; TRBD1 matches at 9 bases. The CDR3 length is 17 residues. Germline lookup yields CDR1 MNHEY and CDR2 SMNVEV (reference sequence). The CDR3 region is CASGFTPTGGSAETQYF. The CDR3 region has the DNA TGTGCCAGCGGTTTTACCCCCACAGGGGGCTCAGCGGAGACCCAGTACTTC.

The chain recombines TRBV10-2 with TRBJ2-2; D may be TRBD2 (7 bases). V gave up 7 bases and J gave up 6 bases, with 18 bases separating them. This CDR3 spans 15 amino acids. CDR1 is WSHSY and CDR2 is SAAADI in the germline V gene. CDR3 region: CASKGGGRTPGELFF. DNA of the CDR3: TGCGCCAGCAAAGGGGGGGGGAGAACTCCCGGGGAGCTGTTTTTT.

V usage is TRBV6-1 and J usage is TRBJ2-3; 9 bases fit TRBD2. This CDR3 comprises 18 residues. CDR1 and CDR2 from the germline V gene are MNHNS and SASEGT. V was pared by 3 bases and J by 2 bases, with 12 bases of the junction left unmatched. CDR3: CASSDTLGVAGATDTQYF. CDR3 bases: TGTGCCAGCAGTGATACCCTGGGGGTAGCGGGGGCCACAGATACGCAGTATTTT.

CDR3 in DNA: TGTGCCAGCAGCTTTTCTAGGCCCGCCGGAAACACCATATATTTT. Translation gives CASSFSRPAGNTIYF. The V and J genes are TRBV7-9 and TRBJ1-3; the D is unclear. The length of the CDR3 is 15 residues. Germline CDR1 is SEHNR and CDR2 is FQNEAQ (reference sequence). Between the trimmed V and J ends, which lost 3 bases and 4 bases, there was a span of 13 bases. The whole variable domain, filled in from reference TRBV7-9 and TRBJ1-3, reads DTGVSQNPRHKITKRGQNVTFRCDPISEHNRLYWYRQTLGQGPEFLTYFQNEAQLEKSRLLSDRFSAERPKGSFSTLEIQRTEQGDSAMYLCASSFSRPAGNTIYFGEGSWLTVV.

The rearrangement links TRBV28 to TRBJ2-5, with unresolved D. V shed 5 bases and J shed 0 bases, with 7 bases lying between them. Germline CDR1 is MDHEN and CDR2 is SYDVKM. CDR3 length: 13 residues. CDR3 region: CASSLLYQETQYF. Here the CDR3 DNA reads TGTGCCAGCAGTCTGTTGTACCAAGAGACCCAGTACTTC.

The chain joins TRBV7-9 to TRBJ2-2; D gene ambiguous. Trimming took 5 bases from V and 8 from J, leaving 15 bases between them. Germline-derived CDR1 and CDR2 are SEHNR and FQNEAQ (reference sequence). This CDR3 has 14 amino acids. The CDR3 sequence is CASSPPGPGGELFF. The CDR3 DNA sequence: TGTGCCAGCAGCCCCCCGGGTCCTGGGGGGGAGCTGTTTTTT.

The J gene is TRBJ2-2, the V gene TRBV9; no clear D gene. The V and J ends lost 0 bases and 0 bases respectively, with 9 bases between them. This CDR3 contains 16 residues. Looked up from germline, CDR1 is SGDLS and CDR2 is YYNGEE. CDR3 sequence (DNA): TGTGCCAGCAGCGTAGTTCCAGCGACGAACACCGGGGAGCTGTTTTTT. This codes for CASSVVPATNTGELFF.

This clone was recorded once. The V gene is TRBV28, the J gene TRBJ2-6, with D perhaps TRBD2 (5 bases). The CDR3 has 15 amino acids. Germline V gene data show CDR1 as MDHEN and CDR2 as SYDVKM. The CDR3 nucleotides are TGTTCTAGCCGGGGAGAGAGTTCTGGGGCCAACGTCCTGACTTTC. It is translated as CSSRGESSGANVLTF.

The table lists this clone with a count of one. The genes are TRBV10-1 and TRBJ1-1; 8 bases map to TRBD1. The CDR3 extends over 13 amino acids. J lost 1 base, V lost 7 bases, and 2 bases had no gene match. Germline assignment: CDR1 WNHNN and CDR2 SYGVQD (reference sequence). CDR3 coding DNA: TGCGCCAGCAAAGACAGGGGGAACACTGAAGCTTTCTTT. Amino acids: CASKDRGNTEAFF.

The V gene is TRBV27, the J gene TRBJ1-4; no clear D gene. V was clipped by 5 bases and J by 2 bases, with 9 bases between them. Germline lookup yields CDR1 MNHEY and CDR2 SMNVEV (reference sequence). This CDR3 comprises 14 residues. The CDR3 is CASSPLLTNEKLFF. The CDR3 DNA reads TGTGCCAGCAGTCCCCTGTTGACTAATGAAAAACTGTTTTTT.

The genes are TRBV9 and TRBJ2-1; 7 bases are a match to TRBD2. Germline V lookup: CDR1 SGDLS, CDR2 YYNGEE. With 2 bases clipped from V and 4 bases from J, the junction kept 3 bases outside the gene matches. This CDR3 has 14 amino acids. For the CDR3, the DNA is TGTGCCAGCAGCGTTGACGGGGGGTACAATGAGCAGTTCTTC. As protein: CASSVDGGYNEQFF.

The chain has TRBV5-1 and TRBJ1-3; tentatively, D is TRBD1 (6 bases). Germline V gene sequence: CDR1 SGHRS, CDR2 YFSETQ. This CDR3 is built from 15 residues. The V end lost 2 bases, the J end lost 2 bases, and 11 bases lay between the germline ends. CDR3 sequence: CASSFSQGPGNTIYF. CDR3 sequence (DNA): TGCGCCAGCAGCTTTTCACAGGGCCCTGGAAACACCATATATTTT.

This clone was detected once. The genes are TRBV9 and TRBJ1-2; D is unclear. Germline V gene lookup returns CDR1 SGDLS and CDR2 YYNGEE. V was shortened by 0 bases and J by 8 bases, with 14 bases between the two germline ends. CDR3 length equals 14 residues. The CDR3: CASSVEEQPGGYTF. Here the CDR3 DNA reads TGTGCCAGCAGCGTAGAGGAACAACCGGGGGGCTACACCTTC.

There are a few counts of this clone. This sequence joins TRBV27 and TRBJ1-6; no clear D. V shed 3 bases and J shed 7 bases, with 4 bases lying between them. Germline V gives CDR1 MNHEY, CDR2 SMNVEV (reference sequence). This CDR3 is built from 12 residues. The CDR3 DNA is TGTGCCAGCAGTTTGGGCAATTCACCCCTCCACTTT. Residues: CASSLGNSPLHF.

This chain connects TRBV7-3 to TRBJ1-1, with no clear D. The ends were cut back, 1 base at V and 1 base at J, with 4 bases in the middle. This CDR3 is 13 amino acids long. Germline V CDR1 and CDR2: SGHTA, FQGTGA. This CDR3 reads CASSLRQNTEAFF. In DNA, the CDR3 is TGTGCCAGCAGCTTAAGACAGAACACTGAAGCTTTCTTT. Variable domain in full (rest from reference TRBV7-3 and TRBJ1-1): GAGVSQTPSNKVTEKGKYVELRCDPISGHTALYWYRQSLGQGPEFLIYFQGTGAADDSGLPNDRFFAVRPEGSVSTLKIQRTERGDSAVYLCASSLRQNTEAFFGQGTRLTVV.

V gene TRBV6-1 combines with J gene TRBJ1-4, with D uncertain. This CDR3 region has 15 residues. The V and J ends lost 4 bases and 0 bases respectively, with 9 bases between them. Germline lookup yields CDR1 MNHNS and CDR2 SASEGT. This CDR3 reads CASSAADATNEKLFF. In nucleotides, the CDR3 is TGTGCCAGCAGTGCTGCAGATGCAACTAATGAAAAACTGTTTTTT.

V is TRBV19 and J is TRBJ1-4; weak D call: TRBD1 (6 bases). CDR3 length: 13 residues. Trimming stripped 3 bases from V and 8 bases from J, with 10 bases between. CDR1 and CDR2 from the germline V gene are LNHDA and SQIVND (reference sequence). The CDR3 protein is CASSIRRGEKLFF. CDR3 nucleotide sequence: TGTGCCAGTAGTATCCGCAGGGGCGAAAAACTGTTTTTT.

The chain has TRBV29-1 and TRBJ1-2, with D unresolved. V lost 4 bases, J lost 5 bases, and 8 bases lay in between. This CDR3 is 11 amino acids long. The V gene's germline CDR1 is SQVTM and CDR2 ANQGSEA. The CDR3 region has the DNA TGCAGCGTTGTTGTTAGTTATGGCTACACCTTC. Translating gives CSVVVSYGYTF.

This clone was seen more than once but under ten times. The chain uses TRBV18 and TRBJ2-5; 7 bases are shared with TRBD2. CDR3 length: 17 amino acids. Per the germline V gene, CDR1 is KGHSH and CDR2 is LQKENI. The V segment lost 6 bases and the J segment 1 base; nucleotides outside the gene matches: 14. CDR3 coding DNA: TGTGCCAGCTCCCCTCGGGAATGGGGGGGAGCCCAAGAGACCCAGTACTTC. Its protein is CASSPREWGGAQETQYF.